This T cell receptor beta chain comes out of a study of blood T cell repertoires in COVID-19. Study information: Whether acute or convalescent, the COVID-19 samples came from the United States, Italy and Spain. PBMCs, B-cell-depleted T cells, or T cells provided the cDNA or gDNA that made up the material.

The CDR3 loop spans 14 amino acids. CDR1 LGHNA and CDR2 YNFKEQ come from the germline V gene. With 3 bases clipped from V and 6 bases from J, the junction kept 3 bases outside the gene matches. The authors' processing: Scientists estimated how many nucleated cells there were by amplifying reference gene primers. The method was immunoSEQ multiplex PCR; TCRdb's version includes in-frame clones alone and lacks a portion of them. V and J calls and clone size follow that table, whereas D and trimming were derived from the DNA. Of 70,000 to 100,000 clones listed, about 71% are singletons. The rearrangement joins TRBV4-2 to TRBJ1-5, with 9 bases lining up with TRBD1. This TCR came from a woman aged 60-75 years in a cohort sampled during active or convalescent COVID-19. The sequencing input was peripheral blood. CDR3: CASSHGTGSQPQHF. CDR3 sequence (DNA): TGTGCCAGCAGCCACGGGACAGGGAGTCAGCCCCAGCATTTT.